This entry concerns a single T cell receptor beta chain. Its antigen is unknown. This sample is part of a study of CD8 T cells in ankylosing spondylitis. Study-wide results and caveats: Seven or eight highly homologous variants made up a TCR beta motif, and this motif appeared characteristic of ankylosing spondylitis blood.

The CDR3 is 14 residues long. Germline CDR1 reads SGHTA; CDR2 reads FQGTGA. Unmatched junction bases numbered 5, after V lost 3 bases and J lost 7 bases. TCRdb processed the 5' RACE reads anew with MiXCR; each CDR3 protein has one entry. The sample carries roughly 60,000 distinct CDR3 sequences, over 5% recorded once. The V call is TRBV7-3, the J call TRBJ2-7, with TRBD2 identical over 11 bases. Material: synovial fluid, either unsorted or a sorted T cell fraction (not recorded which). The source is a male donor with ankylosing spondylitis. The CDR3 DNA sequence: TGTGCCAGCAGCTTGGGGGGGACTAGCGGTGAGCAGTACTTC. Amino acids: CASSLGGTSGEQYF.